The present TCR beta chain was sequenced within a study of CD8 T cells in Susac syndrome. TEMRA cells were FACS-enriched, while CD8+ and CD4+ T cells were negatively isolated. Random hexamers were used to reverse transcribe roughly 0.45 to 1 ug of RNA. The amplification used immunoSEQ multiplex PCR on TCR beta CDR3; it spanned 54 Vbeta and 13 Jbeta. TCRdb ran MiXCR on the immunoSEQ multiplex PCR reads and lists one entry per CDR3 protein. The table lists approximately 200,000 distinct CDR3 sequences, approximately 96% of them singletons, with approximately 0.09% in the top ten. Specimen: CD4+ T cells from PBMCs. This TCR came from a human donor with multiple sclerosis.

The CDR3 sequence is CATSRDGAGRGTEAFF. CDR3 coding DNA: TGTGCCACCAGCAGAGATGGGGCGGGGCGCGGCACTGAAGCTTTCTTT. J is TRBJ1-1 and V is TRBV15, with TRBD1 as a possible D gene (5 bases). The CDR3 totals 16 residues. V lost 0 bases and J 4 bases, leaving 15 bases between the germline ends. Germline CDR1 and CDR2: LNHNV and YYDKDF (reference sequence).